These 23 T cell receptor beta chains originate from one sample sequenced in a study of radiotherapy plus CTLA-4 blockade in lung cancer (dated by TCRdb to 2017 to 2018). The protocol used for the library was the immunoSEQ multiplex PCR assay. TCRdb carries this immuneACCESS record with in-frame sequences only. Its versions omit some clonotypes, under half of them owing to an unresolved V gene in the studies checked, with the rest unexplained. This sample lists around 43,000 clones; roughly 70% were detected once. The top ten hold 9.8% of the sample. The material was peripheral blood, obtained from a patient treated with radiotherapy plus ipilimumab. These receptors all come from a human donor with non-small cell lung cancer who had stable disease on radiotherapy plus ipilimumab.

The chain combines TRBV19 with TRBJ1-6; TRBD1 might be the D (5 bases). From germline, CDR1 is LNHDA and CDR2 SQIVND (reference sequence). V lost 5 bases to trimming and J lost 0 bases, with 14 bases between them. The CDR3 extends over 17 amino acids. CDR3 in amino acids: CASSFSDSSSYNSPLHF. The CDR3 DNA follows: TGTGCCAGTAGTTTTTCCGACAGTTCCTCCTATAATTCACCCCTCCACTTT.

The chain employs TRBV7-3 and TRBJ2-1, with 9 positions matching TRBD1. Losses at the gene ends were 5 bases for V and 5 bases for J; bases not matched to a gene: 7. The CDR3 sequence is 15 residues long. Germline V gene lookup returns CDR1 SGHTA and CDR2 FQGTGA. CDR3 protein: CASSLDRGAHNEQFF. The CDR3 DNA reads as TGTGCCAGCAGCCTCGACAGGGGGGCCCACAATGAGCAGTTCTTC.

CDR3 DNA sequence: TGTGCCAGCTCACCAGCTAGCGATACGCAGTATTTT. Its protein product is CASSPASDTQYF. J is TRBJ2-3 and V is TRBV18; TRBD2 might be the D (5 bases). CDR1 KGHSH and CDR2 LQKENI come from the germline V gene. Trimming removed 2 bases from V and 6 bases from J, with 6 bases in between. This CDR3 is built from 12 residues.

CDR3 nucleotide sequence: TGTGCCAGCAGCCGAGAGATGAACACTGAAGCTTTCTTT. Its protein product is CASSREMNTEAFF. This rearrangement joins TRBV11-1 to TRBJ1-1; no definite D call. The CDR3 spans 13 residues. Germline V lookup: CDR1 SGHAT, CDR2 FQDESV (reference sequence). V lost 5 bases and J lost 0, with 7 bases in between.

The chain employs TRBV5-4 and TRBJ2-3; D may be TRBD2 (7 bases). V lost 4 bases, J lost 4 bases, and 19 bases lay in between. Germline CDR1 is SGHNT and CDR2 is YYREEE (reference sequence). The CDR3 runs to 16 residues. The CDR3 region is CASSQGGNSGADTQYF. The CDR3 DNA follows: TGTGCCAGCAGCCAAGGGGGAAACAGCGGGGCAGATACGCAGTATTTT.

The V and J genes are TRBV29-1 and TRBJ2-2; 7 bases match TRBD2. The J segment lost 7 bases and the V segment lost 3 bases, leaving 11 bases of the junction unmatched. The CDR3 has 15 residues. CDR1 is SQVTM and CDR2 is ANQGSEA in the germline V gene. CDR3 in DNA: TGCAGCGTTGACGGTGGCGGGGGACTGGGCGGGGAGCTGTTTTTT. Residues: CSVDGGGGLGGELFF.

The CDR3 nucleotides are TGTGCCAGCAGCCCCTTCACCGGGGAGCTGTTTTTT. Translated, it gives CASSPFTGELFF. The chain uses TRBV7-9 and TRBJ2-2; D call uncertain. V was shortened by 5 bases and J by 4 bases, with 5 bases between the two germline ends. CDR3 size: 12 residues. Germline V gene sequence: CDR1 SEHNR, CDR2 FQNEAQ (reference sequence).

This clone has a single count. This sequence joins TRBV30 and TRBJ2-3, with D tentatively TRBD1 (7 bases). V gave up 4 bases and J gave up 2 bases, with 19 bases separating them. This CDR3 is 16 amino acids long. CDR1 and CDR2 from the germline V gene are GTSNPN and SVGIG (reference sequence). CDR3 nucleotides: TGTGCCTGGAAACAGGGGACTTCTACTATCACAGATACGCAGTATTTT. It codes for CAWKQGTSTITDTQYF. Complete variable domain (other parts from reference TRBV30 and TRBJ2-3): SQTIHQWPATLVQPVGSPLSLECTVEGTSNPNLYWYRQAAGRGLQLLFYSVGIGQISSEVPQNLSASRPQDRQFILSSKKLLLSDSGFYLCAWKQGTSTITDTQYFGPGTRLTVL.

The CDR3 sequence is CASSSDRVGEQYF. In DNA form, the CDR3 reads TGTGCCAGCAGCTCGGACAGGGTGGGCGAGCAGTACTTC. J is TRBJ2-7 and V is TRBV11-2; TRBD1 aligns across 8 bases. With 4 bases clipped from V and 6 bases from J, the junction kept 5 bases outside the gene matches. Germline CDR1 and CDR2: SGHAT and FQNNGV. This CDR3 has 13 amino acids.

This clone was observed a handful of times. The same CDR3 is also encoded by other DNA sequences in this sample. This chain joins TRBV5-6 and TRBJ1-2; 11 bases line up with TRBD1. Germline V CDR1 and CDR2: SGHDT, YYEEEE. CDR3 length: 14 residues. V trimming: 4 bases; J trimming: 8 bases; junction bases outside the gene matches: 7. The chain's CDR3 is CASSPDRGRGGYTF. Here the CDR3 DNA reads TGTGCCAGCAGCCCGGACAGGGGGCGAGGAGGCTACACCTTC.

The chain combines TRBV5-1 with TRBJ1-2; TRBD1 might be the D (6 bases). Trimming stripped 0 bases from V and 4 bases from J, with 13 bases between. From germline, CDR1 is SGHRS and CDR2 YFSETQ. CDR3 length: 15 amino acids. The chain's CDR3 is CASSLAGTTGYGYTF. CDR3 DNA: TGCGCCAGCAGCTTGGCAGGAACGACAGGCTATGGCTACACCTTC.

The CDR3 coding sequence is TGCGCCAGCAGCCAAGGACTAGCGGGGAGGGGGACCCAGTACTTC. It yields the protein CASSQGLAGRGTQYF. The chain couples TRBV4-1 to TRBJ2-5; TRBD2 matches 11 bases. Looked up from germline, CDR1 is MGHRA and CDR2 is YSYEKL. The CDR3 covers 15 residues. J was trimmed by 7 bases and V by 1 base; bases with no gene match: 5.

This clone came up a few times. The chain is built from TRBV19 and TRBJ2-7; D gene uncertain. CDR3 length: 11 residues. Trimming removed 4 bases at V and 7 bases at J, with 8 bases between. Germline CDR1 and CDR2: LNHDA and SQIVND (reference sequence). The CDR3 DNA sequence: TGTGCCAGTAGTACCGGAGCGGAGCAGTACTTC. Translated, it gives CASSTGAEQYF.

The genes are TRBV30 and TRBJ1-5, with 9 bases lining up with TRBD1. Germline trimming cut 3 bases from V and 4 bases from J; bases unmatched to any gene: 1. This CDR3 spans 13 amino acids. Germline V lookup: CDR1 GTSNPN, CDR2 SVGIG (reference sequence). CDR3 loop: CAWSGQGNQPQHF. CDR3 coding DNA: TGTGCCTGGAGCGGACAGGGGAATCAGCCCCAGCATTTT.

CDR3 loop: CASSGTGTEEEQFF. The CDR3 DNA reads as TGCGCCAGCAGTGGGACCGGGACAGAGGAAGAGCAGTTCTTC. The V gene is TRBV10-1, the J gene TRBJ2-1, with 7 bases that match TRBD1. The CDR3 contains 14 residues. The J segment lost 10 bases and the V segment lost 4 bases, leaving 10 bases of the junction unmatched. CDR1 is WNHNN and CDR2 is SYGVQD in the germline V gene (reference sequence).

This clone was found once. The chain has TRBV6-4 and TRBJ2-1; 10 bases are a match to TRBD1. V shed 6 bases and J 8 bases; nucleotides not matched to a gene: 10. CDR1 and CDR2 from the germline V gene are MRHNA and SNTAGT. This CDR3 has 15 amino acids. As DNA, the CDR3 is TGTGCCAGCAGCCCCGGGACAGGGGAGCGCGATGAGCAGTTCTTC. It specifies CASSPGTGERDEQFF.

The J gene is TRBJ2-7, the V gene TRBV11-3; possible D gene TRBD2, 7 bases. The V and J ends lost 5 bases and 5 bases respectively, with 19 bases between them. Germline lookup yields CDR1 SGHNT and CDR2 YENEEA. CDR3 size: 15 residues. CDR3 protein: CASSPGGAGKHEQYF. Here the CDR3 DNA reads TGTGCCAGCAGCCCTGGGGGGGCAGGGAAGCACGAGCAGTACTTC.

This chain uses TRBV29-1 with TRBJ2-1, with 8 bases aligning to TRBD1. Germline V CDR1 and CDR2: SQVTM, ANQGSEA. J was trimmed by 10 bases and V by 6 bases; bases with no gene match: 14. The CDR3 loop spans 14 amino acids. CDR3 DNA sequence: TGCAGCGTGGTACCGGGACAGGCAAACGGGGAGCAGTTCTTC. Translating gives CSVVPGQANGEQFF.

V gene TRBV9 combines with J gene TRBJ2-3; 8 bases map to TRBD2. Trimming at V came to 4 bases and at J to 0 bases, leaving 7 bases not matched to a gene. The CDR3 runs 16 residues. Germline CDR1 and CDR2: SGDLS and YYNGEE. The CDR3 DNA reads TGTGCCAGCAGCTTGAGACTAGCGACTAGCACAGATACGCAGTATTTT. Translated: CASSLRLATSTDTQYF.

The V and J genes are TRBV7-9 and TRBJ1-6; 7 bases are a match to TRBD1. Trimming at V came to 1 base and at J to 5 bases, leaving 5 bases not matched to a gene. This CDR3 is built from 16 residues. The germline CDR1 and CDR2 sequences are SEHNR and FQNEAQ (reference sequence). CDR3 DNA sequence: TGTGCCAGCAGCTTAGGGTGGACAGGTCATAATTCACCCCTCCACTTT. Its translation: CASSLGWTGHNSPLHF.

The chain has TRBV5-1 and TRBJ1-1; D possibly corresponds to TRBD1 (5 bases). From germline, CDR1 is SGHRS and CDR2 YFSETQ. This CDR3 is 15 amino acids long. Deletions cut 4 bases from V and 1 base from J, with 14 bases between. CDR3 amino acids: CASSSLGRGNTEAFF. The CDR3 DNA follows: TGCGCCAGCAGCAGCCTTGGAAGGGGGAACACTGAAGCTTTCTTT.

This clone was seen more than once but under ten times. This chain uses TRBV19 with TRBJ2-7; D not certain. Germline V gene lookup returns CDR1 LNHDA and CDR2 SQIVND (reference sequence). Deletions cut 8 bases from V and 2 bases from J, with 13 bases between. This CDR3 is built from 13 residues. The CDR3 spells CASSPGSTYEQYF. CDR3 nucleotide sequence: TGTGCCAGTTCCCCGGGTTCTACCTACGAGCAGTACTTC.

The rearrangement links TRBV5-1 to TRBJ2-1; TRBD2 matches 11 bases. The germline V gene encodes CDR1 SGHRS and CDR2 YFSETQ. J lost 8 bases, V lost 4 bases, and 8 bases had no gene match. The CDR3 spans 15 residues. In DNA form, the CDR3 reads TGCGCCAGCAGCCTCGGACTAGCGGGTCGCGATGAGCAGTTCTTC. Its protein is CASSLGLAGRDEQFF.